This T cell receptor beta chain was captured in a study of T cell repertoires in cytomegalovirus infection. This clonotype has a handful of counts. The target antigen is unknown. Each CDR3 protein is one row after TCRdb ran MiXCR on the reads. Of more than 50,000 distinct CDR3 sequences in the sample, 25% to 40% were seen once. Unmatched junction bases numbered 7, after V lost 7 bases and J lost 6 bases. The length of the CDR3 is 14 residues. In germline, CDR1 is SGHTA, CDR2 FQGNSA. This sequence was found in a human donor in good health (CMV status not recorded). Some clones in this sample may be carry-over from other donors' samples. The source material was PBMCs, sequenced either directly or after in vitro stimulation (not recorded which). The chain couples TRBV7-2 to TRBJ2-2, with 8 bases identical to TRBD1. For the CDR3, the DNA is TGTGCCAGCAACAACAGGGGGGCGTCCGGGGAGCTGTTTTTT. Translation gives CASNNRGASGELFF.